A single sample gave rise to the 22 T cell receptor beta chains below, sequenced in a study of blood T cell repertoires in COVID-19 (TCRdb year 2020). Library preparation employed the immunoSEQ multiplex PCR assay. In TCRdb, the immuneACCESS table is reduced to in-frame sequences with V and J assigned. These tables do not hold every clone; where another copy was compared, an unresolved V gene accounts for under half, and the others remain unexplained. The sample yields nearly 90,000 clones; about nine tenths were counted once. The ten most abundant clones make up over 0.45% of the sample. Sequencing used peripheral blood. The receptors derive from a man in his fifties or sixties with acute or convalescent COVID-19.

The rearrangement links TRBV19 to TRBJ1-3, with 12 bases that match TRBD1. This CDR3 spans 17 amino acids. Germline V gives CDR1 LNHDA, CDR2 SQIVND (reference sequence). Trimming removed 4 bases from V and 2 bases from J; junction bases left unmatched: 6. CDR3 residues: CASSNLGTGGPGNTIYF. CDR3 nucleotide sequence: TGTGCCAGTAGTAACCTAGGGACAGGGGGCCCTGGAAACACCATATATTTT.

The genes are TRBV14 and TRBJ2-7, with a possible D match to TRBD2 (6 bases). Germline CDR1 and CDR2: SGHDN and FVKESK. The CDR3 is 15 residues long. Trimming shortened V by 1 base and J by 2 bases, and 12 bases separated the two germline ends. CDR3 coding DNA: TGTGCCAGCAGCCAAGTACTAGCTGTTACCTACGAGCAGTACTTC. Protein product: CASSQVLAVTYEQYF.

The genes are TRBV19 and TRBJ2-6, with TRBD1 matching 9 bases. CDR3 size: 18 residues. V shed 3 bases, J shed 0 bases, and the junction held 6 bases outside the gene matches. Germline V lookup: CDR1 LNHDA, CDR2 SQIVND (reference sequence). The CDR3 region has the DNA TGTGCCAGTAGTATCTTGACAGGGGGGAACTCTGGGGCCAACGTCCTGACTTTC. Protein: CASSILTGGNSGANVLTF.

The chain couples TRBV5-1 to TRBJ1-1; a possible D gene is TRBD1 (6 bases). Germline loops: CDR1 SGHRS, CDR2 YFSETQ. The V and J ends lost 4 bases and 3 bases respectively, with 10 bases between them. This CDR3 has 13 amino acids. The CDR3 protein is CASSQQGDTEAFF. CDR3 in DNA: TGCGCCAGCAGCCAACAGGGTGACACTGAAGCTTTCTTT.

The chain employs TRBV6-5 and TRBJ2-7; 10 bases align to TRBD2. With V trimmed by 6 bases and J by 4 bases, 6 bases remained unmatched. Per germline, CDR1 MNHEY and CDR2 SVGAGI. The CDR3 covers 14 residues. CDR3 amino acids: CASSRTSGEYEQYF. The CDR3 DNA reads TGTGCCAGCAGCCGGACTAGCGGCGAATACGAGCAGTACTTC.

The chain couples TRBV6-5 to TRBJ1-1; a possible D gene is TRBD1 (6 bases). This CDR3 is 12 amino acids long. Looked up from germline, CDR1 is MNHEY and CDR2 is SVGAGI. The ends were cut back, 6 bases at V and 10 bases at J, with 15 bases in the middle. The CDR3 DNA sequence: TGTGCCAGCAGACCTAAACAGGGAGCAGCTTTCTTT. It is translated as CASRPKQGAAFF.

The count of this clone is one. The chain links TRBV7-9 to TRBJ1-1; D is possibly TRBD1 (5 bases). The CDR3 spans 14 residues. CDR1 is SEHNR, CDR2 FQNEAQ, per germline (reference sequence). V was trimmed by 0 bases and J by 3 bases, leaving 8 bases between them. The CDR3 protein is CASSLAPRDTEAFF. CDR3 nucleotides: TGTGCCAGCAGCTTAGCTCCCAGGGACACTGAAGCTTTCTTT.

CDR3 DNA sequence: TGTGCCAGTAGTATAGTGACAGGGGGGGGATCGGATACGCAGTATTTT. Protein product: CASSIVTGGGSDTQYF. The chain couples TRBV19 to TRBJ2-3, with 9 bases fitting TRBD1. Germline V gene lookup returns CDR1 LNHDA and CDR2 SQIVND (reference sequence). The CDR3 spans 16 residues. V lost 1 base, J lost 6 bases, and 8 bases stayed unmatched.

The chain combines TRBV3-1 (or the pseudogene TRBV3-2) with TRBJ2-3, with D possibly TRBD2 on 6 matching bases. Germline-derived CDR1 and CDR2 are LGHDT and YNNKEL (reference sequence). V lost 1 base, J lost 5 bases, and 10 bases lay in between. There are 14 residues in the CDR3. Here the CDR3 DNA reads TGTGCCAGCAGCCAAGCGGGAGTCCAAGATACGCAGTATTTT. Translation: CASSQAGVQDTQYF.

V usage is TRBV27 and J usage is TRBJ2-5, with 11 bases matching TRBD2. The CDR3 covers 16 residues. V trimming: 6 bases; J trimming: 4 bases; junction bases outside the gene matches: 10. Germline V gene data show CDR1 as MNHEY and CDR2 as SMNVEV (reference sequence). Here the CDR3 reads CASSPRLAGGRETQYF. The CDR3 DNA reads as TGTGCCAGCAGCCCCCGGCTAGCGGGGGGCCGAGAGACCCAGTACTTC.

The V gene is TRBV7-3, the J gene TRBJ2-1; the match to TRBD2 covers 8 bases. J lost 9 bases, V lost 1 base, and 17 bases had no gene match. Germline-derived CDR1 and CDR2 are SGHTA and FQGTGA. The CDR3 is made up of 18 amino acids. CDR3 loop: CASSLNLPGVAGKVEQFF. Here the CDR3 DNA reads TGTGCCAGCAGCTTAAACCTTCCCGGGGTAGCGGGAAAGGTTGAGCAGTTCTTC.

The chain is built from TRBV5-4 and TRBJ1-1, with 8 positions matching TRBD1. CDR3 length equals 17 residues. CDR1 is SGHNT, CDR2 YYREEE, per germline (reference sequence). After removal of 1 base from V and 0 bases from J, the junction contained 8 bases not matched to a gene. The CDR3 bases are TGTGCCAGCAGCTTGAGTGGACAGGGAACAATGAACACTGAAGCTTTCTTT. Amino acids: CASSLSGQGTMNTEAFF.

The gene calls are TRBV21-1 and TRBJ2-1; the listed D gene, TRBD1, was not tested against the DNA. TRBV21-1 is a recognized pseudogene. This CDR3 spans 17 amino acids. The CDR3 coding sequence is TGTGCCAGCAGCAAACTAGCCACGGGACAGATTGGCGGGGAGCAGTTCTTC. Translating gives CASSKLATGQIGGEQFF.

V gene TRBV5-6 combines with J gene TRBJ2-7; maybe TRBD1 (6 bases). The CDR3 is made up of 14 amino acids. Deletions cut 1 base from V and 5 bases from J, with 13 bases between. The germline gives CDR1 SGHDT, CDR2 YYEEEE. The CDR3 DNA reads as TGTGCCAGCAGCTTGCAGGGGCAGGGGAACGAGCAGTACTTC. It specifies CASSLQGQGNEQYF.

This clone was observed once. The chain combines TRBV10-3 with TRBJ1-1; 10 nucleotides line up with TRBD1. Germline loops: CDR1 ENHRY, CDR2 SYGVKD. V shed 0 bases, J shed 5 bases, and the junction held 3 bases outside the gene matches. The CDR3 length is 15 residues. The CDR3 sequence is CAISESGQGNTEAFF. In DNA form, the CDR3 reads TGTGCCATCAGTGAGTCGGGACAGGGGAATACTGAAGCTTTCTTT.

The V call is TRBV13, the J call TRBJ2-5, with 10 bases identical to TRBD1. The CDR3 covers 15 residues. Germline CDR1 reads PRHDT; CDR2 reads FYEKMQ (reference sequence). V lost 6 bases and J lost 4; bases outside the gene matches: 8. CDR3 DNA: TGTGCCAGCAGTCCCGGGACAGGGGTTCCAGAGACCCAGTACTTC. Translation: CASSPGTGVPETQYF. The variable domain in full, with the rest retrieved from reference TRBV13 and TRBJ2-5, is AAGVIQSPRHLIKEKRETATLKCYPIPRHDTVYWYQQGPGQDPQFLISFYEKMQSDKGSIPDRFSAQQFSDYHSELNMSSLELGDSALYFCASSPGTGVPETQYFGPGTRLLVL.

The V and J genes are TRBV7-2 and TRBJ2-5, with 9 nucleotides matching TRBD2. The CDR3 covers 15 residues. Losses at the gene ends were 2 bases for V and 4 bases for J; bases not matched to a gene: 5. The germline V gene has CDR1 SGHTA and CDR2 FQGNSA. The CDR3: CASSLFAGGAETQYF. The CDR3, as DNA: TGTGCCAGCAGCTTATTTGCGGGGGGGGCAGAGACCCAGTACTTC.

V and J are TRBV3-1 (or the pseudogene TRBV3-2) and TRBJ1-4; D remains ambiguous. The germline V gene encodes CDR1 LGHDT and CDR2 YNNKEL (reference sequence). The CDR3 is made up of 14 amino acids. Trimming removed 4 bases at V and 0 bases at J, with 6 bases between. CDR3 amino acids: CASSPTTTNEKLFF. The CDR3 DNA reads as TGTGCCAGCAGCCCGACAACAACTAATGAAAAACTGTTTTTT.

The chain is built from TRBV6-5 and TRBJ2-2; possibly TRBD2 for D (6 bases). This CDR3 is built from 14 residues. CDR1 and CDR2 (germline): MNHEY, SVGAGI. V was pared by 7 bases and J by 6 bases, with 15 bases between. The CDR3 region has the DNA TGTGCCAGCATATTTACGGGAGTCCCCGGGGAGCTGTTTTTT. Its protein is CASIFTGVPGELFF.

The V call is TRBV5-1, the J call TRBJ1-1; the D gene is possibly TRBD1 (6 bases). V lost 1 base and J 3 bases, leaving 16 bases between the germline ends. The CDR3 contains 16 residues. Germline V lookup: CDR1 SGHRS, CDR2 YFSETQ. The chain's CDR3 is CASSLLTGIAYTEAFF. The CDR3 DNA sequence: TGCGCCAGCAGCTTGTTAACAGGGATTGCGTACACTGAAGCTTTCTTT.

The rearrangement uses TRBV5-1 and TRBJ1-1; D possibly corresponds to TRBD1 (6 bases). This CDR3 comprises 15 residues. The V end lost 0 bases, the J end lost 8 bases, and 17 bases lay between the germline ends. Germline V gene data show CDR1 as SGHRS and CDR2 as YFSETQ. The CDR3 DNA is TGCGCCAGCAGCTTGGAAGGGGCAGGGACAACAGAAGCTTTCTTT. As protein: CASSLEGAGTTEAFF. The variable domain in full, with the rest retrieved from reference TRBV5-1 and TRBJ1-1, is KAGVTQTPRYLIKTRGQQVTLSCSPISGHRSVSWYQQTPGQGLQFLFEYFSETQRNKGNFPGRFSGRQFSNSRSEMNVSTLELGDSALYLCASSLEGAGTTEAFFGQGTRLTVV.

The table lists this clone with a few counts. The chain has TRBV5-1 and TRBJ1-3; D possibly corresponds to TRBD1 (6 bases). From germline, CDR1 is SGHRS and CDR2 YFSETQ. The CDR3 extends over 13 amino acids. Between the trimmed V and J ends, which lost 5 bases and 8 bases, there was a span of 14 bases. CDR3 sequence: CASRSAGADTIYF. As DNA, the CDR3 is TGCGCCAGCAGGTCGGCAGGGGCGGACACCATATATTTT.